Listed below are T cell receptor beta chains from one sample, sequenced in a study of blood T cell repertoires in COVID-19. Assay used: immunoSEQ multiplex PCR; TCRdb lists only in-frame clones, some missing. Here the sample spans roughly 64,000 clones, around 90% being singletons. Sequencing input: peripheral blood. The receptors come from a woman at least 80 years old with active COVID-19. Each CDR3 is given with its conserved first and last residue. The D gene is left open where the match is weak. Clone size is stated in some rows and not others, as once, few, many or a class when expanded.

abundance,j_gene,v_gene,d_gene,CDR3aa,CDR3nt
-,TRBJ1-6,TRBV28,TRBD1,CATKRQGAGNSPLHF,TGTGCCACCAAGAGGCAGGGGGCCGGTAATTCACCCCTCCACTTT
-,TRBJ2-2,TRBV27,-,CASSVQGTTGELFF,TGTGCCAGCAGTGTACAGGGAACCACCGGGGAGCTGTTTTTT
once,TRBJ2-5,TRBV6-5,TRBD2,CASLGTSGSMETQYF,TGTGCCAGCCTCGGAACTAGCGGGAGTATGGAGACCCAGTACTTC
-,TRBJ2-7,TRBV25-1,-,CASSPSWRGSYEQYF,TGTGCCAGCAGTCCTTCCTGGAGGGGAAGCTACGAGCAGTACTTC
-,TRBJ2-3,TRBV2,-,CASSRGDTQYF,TGTGCCAGCAGTCGAGGAGATACGCAGTATTTT
once,TRBJ1-6,TRBV5-4,TRBD1,CASSSGQESSYNSPLHF,TGTGCCAGCAGCTCCGGACAGGAAAGCTCCTATAATTCACCCCTCCACTTT
-,TRBJ2-5,TRBV27,-,CASSPAGAGVETQYF,TGTGCCAGCAGTCCCGCGGGGGCCGGAGTGGAGACCCAGTACTTC
-,TRBJ1-1,TRBV2,-,CASSEAYGGRITEAFF,TGTGCCAGCAGTGAAGCGTATGGGGGCAGAATCACTGAAGCTTTCTTT
-,TRBJ1-5,TRBV5-8,-,CASTPGKFNNQPQHF,TGTGCCAGCACCCCGGGGAAATTCAACAATCAGCCCCAGCATTTT
-,TRBJ2-5,TRBV5-4,TRBD2,CAGRGASGAPAETQYF,TGTGCCGGCCGGGGGGCTAGCGGGGCCCCCGCTGAGACCCAGTACTTC
-,TRBJ2-4,TRBV5-1,TRBD2,CASSYTSGVAKNIQYF,TGCGCCAGCAGCTATACTAGCGGGGTAGCCAAAAACATTCAGTACTTC
-,TRBJ2-2,TRBV5-1,TRBD2,CASSLDGSGDANTGELFF,TGCGCCAGCAGCTTGGATGGTAGCGGGGACGCGAACACCGGGGAGCTGTTTTTT
-,TRBJ1-5,TRBV20-1,-,CSASYGSSSQGNQPQHF,TGCAGTGCTAGTTACGGAAGTTCGTCGCAGGGAAATCAGCCCCAGCATTTT
-,TRBJ1-1,TRBV4-1,-,CASSPEGGRETEAFF,TGCGCCAGCAGCCCGGAGGGAGGGCGCGAGACTGAAGCTTTCTTT
-,TRBJ2-5,TRBV7-8,TRBD2,CASSRGLVEETQYF,TGTGCCAGCAGTCGCGGACTAGTGGAAGAGACCCAGTACTTC
-,TRBJ2-3,TRBV18,-,CASSRGREDTQYF,TGTGCCAGCTCACGGGGAAGGGAGGATACGCAGTATTTT
-,TRBJ1-4,TRBV15,-,CATSTLRGFGEKLFF,TGTGCCACCAGCACCTTGAGAGGTTTCGGTGAAAAACTGTTTTTT
-,TRBJ2-3,TRBV24-1,-,CATSDAGTEDTQYF,TGTGCCACCAGTGACGCGGGGACAGAAGATACGCAGTATTTT
-,TRBJ1-6,TRBV7-2,TRBD1,CASSSRTGRNSPLHF,TGTGCCAGCAGCTCACGGACAGGGAGAAATTCACCCCTCCACTTT
-,TRBJ1-2,TRBV5-1,-,CASSYGGVPDGYTF,TGCGCCAGCAGCTATGGAGGAGTTCCGGATGGCTACACCTTC
-,TRBJ2-5,TRBV6-5,-,CASSYSGRLGETQYF,TGTGCCAGCAGTTACTCTGGGAGGTTGGGAGAGACCCAGTACTTC
-,TRBJ2-5,TRBV5-6,TRBD2,CASSPSAGALLFPETQYF,TGTGCCAGCAGCCCGTCAGCGGGAGCTCTCTTATTTCCGGAGACCCAGTACTTC
-,TRBJ1-4,TRBV5-4,TRBD1,CASSPTSRGEKLFF,TGTGCCAGCAGCCCAACCTCCAGGGGGGAAAAACTGTTTTTT
-,TRBJ2-4,TRBV6-1,-,CASSEAPQNIQYF,TGTGCCAGCAGTGAAGCCCCTCAAAACATTCAGTACTTC
-,TRBJ2-1,TRBV6-1,TRBD1,CASSEAGQGDEQFF,TGTGCCAGCAGTGAAGCAGGACAGGGGGATGAGCAGTTCTTC
-,TRBJ1-4,TRBV2,TRBD1,CASGTGETNEKLFF,TGTGCCAGCGGGACAGGGGAAACTAATGAAAAACTGTTTTTT
-,TRBJ1-3,TRBV28,-,CASRDPDPGDTIYF,TGTGCCAGCAGAGACCCCGACCCGGGGGACACCATATATTTT
-,TRBJ2-7,TRBV5-1,TRBD2,CASSGGTSGSGYEQYF,TGCGCCAGCAGCGGAGGGACTAGCGGGAGCGGCTACGAGCAGTACTTC
-,TRBJ2-5,TRBV5-1,-,CASSLEGNGETQYF,TGCGCCAGCAGCTTGGAGGGGAACGGGGAGACCCAGTACTTC
-,TRBJ1-5,TRBV12-5,TRBD1,CASGLGQGWDNQPQHF,TGTGCTAGTGGTTTGGGACAGGGCTGGGACAATCAGCCCCAGCATTTT
few,TRBJ1-2,TRBV10-2,TRBD1,CASKETGNYGYTF,TGCGCCAGCAAAGAGACAGGGAACTATGGCTACACCTTC
-,TRBJ2-4,TRBV4-1,-,CASSRSVGQGNIQYF,TGCGCCAGCAGCCGCTCCGTTGGGCAGGGAAACATTCAGTACTTC
-,TRBJ1-1,TRBV12-3/TRBV12-4,TRBD1,CASSDRDNTEAFF,TGTGCCAGCAGTGACAGGGATAACACTGAAGCTTTCTTT